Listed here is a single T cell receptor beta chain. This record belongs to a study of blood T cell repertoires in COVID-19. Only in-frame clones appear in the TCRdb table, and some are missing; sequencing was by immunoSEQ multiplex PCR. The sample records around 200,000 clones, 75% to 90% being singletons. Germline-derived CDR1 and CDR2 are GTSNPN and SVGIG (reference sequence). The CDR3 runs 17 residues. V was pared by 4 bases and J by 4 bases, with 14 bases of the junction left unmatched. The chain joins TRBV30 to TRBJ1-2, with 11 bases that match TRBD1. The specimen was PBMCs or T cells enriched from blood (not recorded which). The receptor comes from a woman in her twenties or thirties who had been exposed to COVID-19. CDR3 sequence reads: CAWTTRLMGQGVYGYTF. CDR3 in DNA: TGTGCCTGGACCACACGATTAATGGGACAGGGGGTCTATGGCTACACCTTC.